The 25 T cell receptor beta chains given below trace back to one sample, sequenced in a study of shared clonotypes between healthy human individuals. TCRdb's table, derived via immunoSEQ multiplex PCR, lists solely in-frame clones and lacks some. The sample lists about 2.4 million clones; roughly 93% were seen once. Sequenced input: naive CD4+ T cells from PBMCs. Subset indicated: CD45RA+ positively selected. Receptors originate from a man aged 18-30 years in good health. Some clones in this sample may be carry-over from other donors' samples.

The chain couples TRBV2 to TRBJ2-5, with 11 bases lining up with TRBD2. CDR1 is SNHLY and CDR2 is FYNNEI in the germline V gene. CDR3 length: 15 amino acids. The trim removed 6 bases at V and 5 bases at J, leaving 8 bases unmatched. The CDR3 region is CASRERLAGSETQYF. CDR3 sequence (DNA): TGTGCCAGCAGGGAGCGACTAGCGGGATCCGAGACCCAGTACTTC. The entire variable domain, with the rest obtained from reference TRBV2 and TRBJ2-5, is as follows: EPEVTQTPSHQVTQMGQEVILRCVPISNHLYFYWYRQILGQKVEFLVSFYNNEISEKSEIFDDQFSVERPDGSNFTLKIRSTKLEDSAMYFCASRERLAGSETQYFGPGTRLLVL.

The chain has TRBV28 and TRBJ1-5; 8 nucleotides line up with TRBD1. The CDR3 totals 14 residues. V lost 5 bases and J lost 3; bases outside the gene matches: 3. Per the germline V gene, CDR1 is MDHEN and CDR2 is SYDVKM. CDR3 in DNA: TGTGCCAGCAGTAAACAGGGGGACAATCAGCCCCAGCATTTT. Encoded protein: CASSKQGDNQPQHF.

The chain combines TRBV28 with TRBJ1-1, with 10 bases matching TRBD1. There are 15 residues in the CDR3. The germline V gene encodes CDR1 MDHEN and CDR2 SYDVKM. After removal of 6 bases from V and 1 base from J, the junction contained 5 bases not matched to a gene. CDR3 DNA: TGTGCCAGCAGGGGACAGGGGACTAGGAACACTGAAGCTTTCTTT. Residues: CASRGQGTRNTEAFF.

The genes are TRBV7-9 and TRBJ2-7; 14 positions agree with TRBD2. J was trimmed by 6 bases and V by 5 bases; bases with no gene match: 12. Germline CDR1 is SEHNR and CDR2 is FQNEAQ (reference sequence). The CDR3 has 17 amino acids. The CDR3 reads CASSLGTSGSGLGEQYF. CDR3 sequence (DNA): TGTGCCAGCAGCCTAGGGACTAGCGGGAGCGGTCTGGGCGAGCAGTACTTC.

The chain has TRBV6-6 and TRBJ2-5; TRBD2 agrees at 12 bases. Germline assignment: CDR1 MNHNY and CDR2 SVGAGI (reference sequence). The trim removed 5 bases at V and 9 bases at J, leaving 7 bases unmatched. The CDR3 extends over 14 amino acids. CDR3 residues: CASSAGLAGLSQYF. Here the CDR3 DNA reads TGTGCCAGCAGTGCTGGACTAGCGGGACTTTCCCAGTACTTC.

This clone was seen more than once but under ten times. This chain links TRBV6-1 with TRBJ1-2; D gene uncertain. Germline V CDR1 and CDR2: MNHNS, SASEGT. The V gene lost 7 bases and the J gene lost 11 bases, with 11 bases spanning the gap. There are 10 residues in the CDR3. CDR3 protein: CASITSGYTF. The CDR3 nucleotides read TGTGCCAGCATCACCTCGGGGTACACCTTC.

The CDR3 bases are TGTGCCAGCAGTGAAGCAACGTGGGCGGGGACAGGAAGATCGGGGCAGTACTTC. Translation gives CASSEATWAGTGRSGQYF. The rearrangement uses TRBV2 and TRBJ2-5, with TRBD1 matching 8 bases. Looked up from germline, CDR1 is SNHLY and CDR2 is FYNNEI. V lost 0 bases, J lost 11 bases, and 20 bases stayed unmatched. The CDR3 length is 18 residues.

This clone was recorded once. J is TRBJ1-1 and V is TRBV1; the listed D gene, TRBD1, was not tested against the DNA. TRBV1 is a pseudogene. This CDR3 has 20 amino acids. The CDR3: CTSSQVGYPTAGVPNTEAFF. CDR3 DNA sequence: TGCACCAGCAGCCAAGTGGGATACCCGACCGCAGGGGTACCGAACACTGAAGCTTTCTTT.

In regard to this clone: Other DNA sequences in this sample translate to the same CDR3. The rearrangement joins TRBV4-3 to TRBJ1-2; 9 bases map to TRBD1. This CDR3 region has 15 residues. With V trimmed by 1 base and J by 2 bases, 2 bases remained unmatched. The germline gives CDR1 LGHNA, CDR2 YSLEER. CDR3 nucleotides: TGCGCCAGCAGCCAAGCGGGGACAGGGAACTATGGCTACACCTTC. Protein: CASSQAGTGNYGYTF.

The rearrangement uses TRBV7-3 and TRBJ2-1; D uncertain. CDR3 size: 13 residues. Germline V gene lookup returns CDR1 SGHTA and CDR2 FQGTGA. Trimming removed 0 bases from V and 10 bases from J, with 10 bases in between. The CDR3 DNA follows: TGTGCCAGCAGCTTAACCTCCAGTGGCGAGCAGTTCTTC. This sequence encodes CASSLTSSGEQFF.

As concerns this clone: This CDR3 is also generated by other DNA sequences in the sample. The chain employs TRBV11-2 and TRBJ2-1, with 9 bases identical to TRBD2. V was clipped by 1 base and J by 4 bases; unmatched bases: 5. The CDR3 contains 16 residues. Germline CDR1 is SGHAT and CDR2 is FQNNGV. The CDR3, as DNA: TGTGCCAGCAGCTTAGCGGGACTAGCAGGGTACAATGAGCAGTTCTTC. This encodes CASSLAGLAGYNEQFF. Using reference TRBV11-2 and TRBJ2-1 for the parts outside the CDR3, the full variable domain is EAGVAQSPRYKIIEKRQSVAFWCNPISGHATLYWYQQILGQGPKLLIQFQNNGVVDDSQLPKDRFSAERLKGVDSTLKIQPAKLEDSAVYLCASSLAGLAGYNEQFFGPGTRLTVL.

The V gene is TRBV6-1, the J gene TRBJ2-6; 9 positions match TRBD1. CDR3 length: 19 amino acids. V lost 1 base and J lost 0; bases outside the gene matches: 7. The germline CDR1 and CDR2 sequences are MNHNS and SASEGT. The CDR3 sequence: CASSEVTGGDPSGANVLTF. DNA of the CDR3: TGTGCCAGCAGTGAAGTAACAGGGGGCGACCCCTCTGGGGCCAACGTCCTGACTTTC.

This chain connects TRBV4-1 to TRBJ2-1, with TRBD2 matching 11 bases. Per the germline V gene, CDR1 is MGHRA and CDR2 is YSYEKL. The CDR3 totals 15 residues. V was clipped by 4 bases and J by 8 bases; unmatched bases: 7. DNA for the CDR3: TGCGCCAGCAGCCTACTAGCGGGAGTTGTCCATGAGCAGTTCTTC. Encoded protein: CASSLLAGVVHEQFF.

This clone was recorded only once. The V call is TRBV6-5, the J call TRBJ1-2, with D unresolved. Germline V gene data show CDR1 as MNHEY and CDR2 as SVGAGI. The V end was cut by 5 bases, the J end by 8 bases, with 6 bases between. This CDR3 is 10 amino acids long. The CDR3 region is CASSGFGYTF. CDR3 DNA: TGTGCCAGCAGTGGGTTCGGCTACACCTTC.

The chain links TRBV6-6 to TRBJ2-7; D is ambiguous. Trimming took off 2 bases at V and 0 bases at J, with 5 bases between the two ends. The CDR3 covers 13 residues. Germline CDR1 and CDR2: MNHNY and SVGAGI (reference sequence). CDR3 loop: CASSYASSYEQYF. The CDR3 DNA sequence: TGTGCCAGCAGTTACGCCAGCTCCTACGAGCAGTACTTC.

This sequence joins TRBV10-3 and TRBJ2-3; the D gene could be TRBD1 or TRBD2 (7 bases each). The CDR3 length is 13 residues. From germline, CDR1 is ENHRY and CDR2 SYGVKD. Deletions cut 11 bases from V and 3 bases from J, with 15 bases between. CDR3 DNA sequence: TGTGCCTCGGCAGGGGGGGAGACAGATACGCAGTATTTT. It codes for CASAGGETDTQYF.

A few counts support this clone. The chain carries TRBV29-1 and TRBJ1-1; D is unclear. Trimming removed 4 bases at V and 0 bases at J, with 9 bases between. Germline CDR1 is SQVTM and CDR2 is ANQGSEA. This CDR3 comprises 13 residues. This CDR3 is CSVAEPMNTEAFF. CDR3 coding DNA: TGCAGCGTTGCCGAACCCATGAACACTGAAGCTTTCTTT.

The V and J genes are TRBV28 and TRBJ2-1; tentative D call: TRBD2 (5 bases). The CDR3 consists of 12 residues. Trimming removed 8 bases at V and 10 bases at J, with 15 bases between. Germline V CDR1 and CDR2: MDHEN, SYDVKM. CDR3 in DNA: TGTGCCAGCCGGGAAGGCGTGAGGGAGCAGTTCTTC. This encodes CASREGVREQFF.

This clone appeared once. The CDR3 DNA follows: TGTGCCAGCAGTTACGAACGCGGGAGGTTAGATGAGCAGTTCTTC. Encoded protein: CASSYERGRLDEQFF. The gene calls are TRBV6-5 and TRBJ2-1, with 8 bases identical to TRBD2. V dropped 2 bases and J dropped 8; count of bases not matched to a gene: 8. This CDR3 spans 15 amino acids. Germline assignment: CDR1 MNHEY and CDR2 SVGAGI.

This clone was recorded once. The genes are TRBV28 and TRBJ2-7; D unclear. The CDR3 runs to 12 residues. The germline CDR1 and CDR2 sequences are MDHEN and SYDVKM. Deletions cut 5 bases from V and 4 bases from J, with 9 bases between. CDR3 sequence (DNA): TGTGCCAGCAGTGAGACGCGTTACGAGCAGTACTTC. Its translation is CASSETRYEQYF.

CDR3 DNA sequence: TGTGCCAGCAGTTACTTGGGACAAGGGGAGCTGTTTTTT. Protein product: CASSYLGQGELFF. This chain joins TRBV6-5 and TRBJ2-2, with D tentatively TRBD1 (6 bases). Germline V gene sequence: CDR1 MNHEY, CDR2 SVGAGI. Trimming left V 1 base short and J 8 bases short, with 8 bases between. The CDR3 contains 13 residues.

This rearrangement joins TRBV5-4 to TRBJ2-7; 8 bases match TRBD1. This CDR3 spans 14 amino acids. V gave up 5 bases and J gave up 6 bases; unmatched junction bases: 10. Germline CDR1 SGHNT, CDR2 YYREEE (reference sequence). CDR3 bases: TGTGCCAGCAGAATACAGGGGGTATATAGCGAGCAGTACTTC. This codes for CASRIQGVYSEQYF.

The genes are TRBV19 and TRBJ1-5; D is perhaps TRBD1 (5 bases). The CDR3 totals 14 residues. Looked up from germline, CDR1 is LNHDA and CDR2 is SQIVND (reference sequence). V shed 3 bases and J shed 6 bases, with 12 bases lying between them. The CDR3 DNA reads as TGTGCCAGTAGTATTCAAGGGGTGAGTCAGCCCCAGCATTTT. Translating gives CASSIQGVSQPQHF.

The CDR3 DNA reads TGTGCCAGCAGCTTATTCCGGGACAACCCCTACGAGCAGTACTTC. Amino acid sequence: CASSLFRDNPYEQYF. The V and J genes are TRBV7-8 and TRBJ2-7, with a possible D match to TRBD1 (6 bases). V lost 2 bases, J lost 2 bases, and 13 bases lay in between. The CDR3 contains 15 residues. Germline lookup yields CDR1 SGHVS and CDR2 FQNEAQ. Filled out from reference TRBV7-8 and TRBJ2-7, the complete variable domain reads GAGVSQSPRYKVAKRGQDVALRCDPISGHVSLFWYQQALGQGPEFLTYFQNEAQLDKSGLPSDRFFAERPEGSVSTLKIQRTQQEDSAVYLCASSLFRDNPYEQYFGPGTRLTVT.

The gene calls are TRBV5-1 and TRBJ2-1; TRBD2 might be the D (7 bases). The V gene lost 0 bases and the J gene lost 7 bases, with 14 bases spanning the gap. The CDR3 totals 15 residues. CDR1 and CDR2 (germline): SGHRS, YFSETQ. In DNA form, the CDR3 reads TGCGCCAGCAGCTTGGCGGGGGGCGCAGAAAATGAGCAGTTCTTC. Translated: CASSLAGGAENEQFF. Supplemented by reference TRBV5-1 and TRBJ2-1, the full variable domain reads KAGVTQTPRYLIKTRGQQVTLSCSPISGHRSVSWYQQTPGQGLQFLFEYFSETQRNKGNFPGRFSGRQFSNSRSEMNVSTLELGDSALYLCASSLAGGAENEQFFGPGTRLTVL.